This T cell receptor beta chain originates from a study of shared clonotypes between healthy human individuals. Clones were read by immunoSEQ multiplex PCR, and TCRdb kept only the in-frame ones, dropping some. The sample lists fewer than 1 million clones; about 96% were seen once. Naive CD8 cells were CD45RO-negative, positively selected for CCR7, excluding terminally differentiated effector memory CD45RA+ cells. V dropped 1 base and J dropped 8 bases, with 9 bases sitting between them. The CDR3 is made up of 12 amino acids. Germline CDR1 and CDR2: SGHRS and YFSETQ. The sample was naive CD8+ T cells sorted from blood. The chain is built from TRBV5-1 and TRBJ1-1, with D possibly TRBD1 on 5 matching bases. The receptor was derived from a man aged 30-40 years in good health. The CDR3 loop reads CASSLNGGEAFF. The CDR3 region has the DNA TGCGCCAGCAGCTTGAATGGGGGGGAAGCTTTCTTT. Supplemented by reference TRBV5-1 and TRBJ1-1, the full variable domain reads KAGVTQTPRYLIKTRGQQVTLSCSPISGHRSVSWYQQTPGQGLQFLFEYFSETQRNKGNFPGRFSGRQFSNSRSEMNVSTLELGDSALYLCASSLNGGEAFFGQGTRLTVV.